Detailed here is one T cell receptor (beta chain). The antigen is unknown. The data were obtained in a study of cytomegalovirus exposure and HLA in healthy donors. Findings and caveats of the study: The study listed approximately 170 cytomegalovirus-associated TCR beta chains. Looking again later, the authors saw that most CMV-associated TCR beta chains seemed HLA-restricted. Presence/absence analyses assumed roughly uniform sequencing depth across donors.

The CDR3 is 14 amino acids. With 3 bases removed from V and 3 bases from J, the gap between germline ends came to 12 bases. Germline assignment: CDR1 MDHEN and CDR2 SYDVKM. A multiplex PCR was run with 60 Vbeta primers and 13 Jbeta primers. The repertoire was sequenced with immunoSEQ multiplex PCR; TCRdb's copy has only in-frame clones and lacks some. The sample has roughly 100,000 clones; 55% to 80% are singletons. Sequenced sample: PBMCs. J is TRBJ2-7 and V is TRBV28; tentatively, D is TRBD2 (7 bases). The clonotype was recovered from a human donor in good health. In DNA form, the CDR3 reads TGTGCCAGCAGTTTGGGGGCTAGCGGCTACGAGCAGTACTTC. Its protein product is CASSLGASGYEQYF.